These T cell receptor beta chains were read from a single sample in a study of HIV-infected patients and healthy controls. TCRdb processed the 5' RACE reads anew with MiXCR; each CDR3 protein has one entry. The sample yields around 21,000 distinct CDR3 sequences, around 9.3% seen once. The specimen was blood. The receptor source for this set is an adult in good health. The CDR3 runs from the conserved cysteine through the conserved F or W. The order of the fields is CDR3 DNA, CDR3 protein, V gene, J gene, D gene, clone size. The D gene is left open where the match is weak. Expanded clones get a size class; other rows say once, few or many, or leave the size out.

cdr3_nt: TGTGCCAGCAGTTTAGCCCGAGGAGGGGCCAACGTCCTGACTTTC
cdr3_aa: CASSLARGGANVLTF
v_call: TRBV12-3/TRBV12-4
j_call: TRBJ2-6
d_call: -
clone_size: many

cdr3_nt: TGCGCCAGCAGCCAAGATGGGCTAGCCGATGCCAAAAACATTCAGTACTTC
cdr3_aa: CASSQDGLADAKNIQYF
v_call: TRBV4-3
j_call: TRBJ2-4
d_call: -
clone_size: many

cdr3_nt: TGCAGCGTTGGACCCACAATCGGTGAAAAACTGTTTTTT
cdr3_aa: CSVGPTIGEKLFF
v_call: TRBV29-1
j_call: TRBJ1-4
d_call: -
clone_size: -

cdr3_nt: TGTGCCAGCAGCTTAGCAACCGGGGGGAGGAGCTACGAGCAGTACTTC
cdr3_aa: CASSLATGGRSYEQYF
v_call: TRBV7-9
j_call: TRBJ2-7
d_call: TRBD2
clone_size: many

cdr3_nt: TGTGCCAGCAGTTCGCCGGGACAGGGCCCGGGTCTATACACAGATACGCAGTATTTT
cdr3_aa: CASSSPGQGPGLYTDTQYF
v_call: TRBV6-1
j_call: TRBJ2-3
d_call: TRBD1
clone_size: many

cdr3_nt: TGTGCCAGCTCGTACTCCCACGAGCAGTACTTC
cdr3_aa: CASSYSHEQYF
v_call: TRBV7-9
j_call: TRBJ2-7
d_call: -
clone_size: many

cdr3_nt: TGTGCCAGCAGACCGGGACAGGGGGCGGCCACTGAAGCTTTCTTT
cdr3_aa: CASRPGQGAATEAFF
v_call: TRBV6-2/TRBV6-3
j_call: TRBJ1-1
d_call: TRBD1
clone_size: many

cdr3_nt: TGCAGTGCTAGAGATTTGGCTAGCGGGGACACCGGGGAGCTGTTTTTT
cdr3_aa: CSARDLASGDTGELFF
v_call: TRBV20-1
j_call: TRBJ2-2
d_call: TRBD2
clone_size: many

cdr3_nt: TGCGCCAGCAGCCAAGTGCAGGGTGGCAATCAGCCCCAGCATTTT
cdr3_aa: CASSQVQGGNQPQHF
v_call: TRBV4-1
j_call: TRBJ1-5
d_call: -
clone_size: many

cdr3_nt: TGTGCCAGCAGGTCACCGAACACTGAAGCTTTCTTT
cdr3_aa: CASRSPNTEAFF
v_call: TRBV7-3
j_call: TRBJ1-1
d_call: -
clone_size: many

cdr3_nt: TGTGCCAGCTCACCTGGACAGACATCGTACGAGCAGTACTTC
cdr3_aa: CASSPGQTSYEQYF
v_call: TRBV18
j_call: TRBJ2-7
d_call: -
clone_size: -

cdr3_nt: TGTGCCAGCAGGTCACGAGAAAGCACAGATACGCAGTATTTT
cdr3_aa: CASRSRESTDTQYF
v_call: TRBV12-3/TRBV12-4
j_call: TRBJ2-3
d_call: -
clone_size: -

cdr3_nt: TGCAGCGTTGAACCAGTTCCCTATGGCTACACCTTC
cdr3_aa: CSVEPVPYGYTF
v_call: TRBV29-1
j_call: TRBJ1-2
d_call: -
clone_size: many

cdr3_nt: TGTGCCAGCATCCCTGGGAGCCCGTTGGTGAGGGATGGCTACACCTTC
cdr3_aa: CASIPGSPLVRDGYTF
v_call: TRBV28
j_call: TRBJ1-2
d_call: -
clone_size: medium-sized

cdr3_nt: TGTGCCACCAGTGATACAGAAAAACTGTTTTTT
cdr3_aa: CATSDTEKLFF
v_call: TRBV24-1
j_call: TRBJ1-4
d_call: -
clone_size: many

cdr3_nt: TGTGCCACCAGTGCCCCCCCGGGGGTAGCGGGTCCAGGTGAGCAGTTCTTC
cdr3_aa: CATSAPPGVAGPGEQFF
v_call: TRBV24-1
j_call: TRBJ2-1
d_call: TRBD2
clone_size: -

cdr3_nt: TGCGCCAGCAACTCCCTACAAGAGACCCAGTACTTC
cdr3_aa: CASNSLQETQYF
v_call: TRBV5-1
j_call: TRBJ2-5
d_call: -
clone_size: many

cdr3_nt: TGTGCCAGCAGCTTAGGTAGCGGGACAGGAACCGGGGAGCTGTTTTTT
cdr3_aa: CASSLGSGTGTGELFF
v_call: TRBV11-3
j_call: TRBJ2-2
d_call: -
clone_size: many

cdr3_nt: TGCGCCAGCAGCTTGGCCCCGGGCCCCAGCACAGATACGCAGTATTTT
cdr3_aa: CASSLAPGPSTDTQYF
v_call: TRBV5-1
j_call: TRBJ2-3
d_call: -
clone_size: many

cdr3_nt: TGTGCCAGCAGCGAGGGTCGGCGGGGTGAAAAACTGTTTTTT
cdr3_aa: CASSEGRRGEKLFF
v_call: TRBV9
j_call: TRBJ1-4
d_call: -
clone_size: few

cdr3_nt: TGTGCCAGCTCACCCCGATCAGATCAGCCCCAGCATTTT
cdr3_aa: CASSPRSDQPQHF
v_call: TRBV18
j_call: TRBJ1-5
d_call: -
clone_size: many

cdr3_nt: TGTGCCAGCTCACCTGCCAGGGGCAATCAGCCCCAGCATTTT
cdr3_aa: CASSPARGNQPQHF
v_call: TRBV18
j_call: TRBJ1-5
d_call: -
clone_size: medium-sized

cdr3_nt: TGCAGCGGACAGGGGCTTAATGAAAAACTGTTTTTT
cdr3_aa: CSGQGLNEKLFF
v_call: TRBV29-1
j_call: TRBJ1-4
d_call: TRBD1
clone_size: many

cdr3_nt: TGTGCCAGCAGCCGAACTCTGACAGGCCCAGATACGCAGTATTTT
cdr3_aa: CASSRTLTGPDTQYF
v_call: TRBV28
j_call: TRBJ2-3
d_call: -
clone_size: -

cdr3_nt: TGTGCCAGCAGATTTTTTGGGGGTACTAATTCACCCCTCCACTTT
cdr3_aa: CASRFFGGTNSPLHF
v_call: TRBV12-3/TRBV12-4
j_call: TRBJ1-6
d_call: -
clone_size: medium-sized

cdr3_nt: TGTGCCAGCGGCATGACAACTAATTCACCCCTCCACTTT
cdr3_aa: CASGMTTNSPLHF
v_call: TRBV6-5
j_call: TRBJ1-6
d_call: -
clone_size: many

cdr3_nt: TGTGCCAGCAGCTTAGAGGTAGCGGAAGAGACCCAGTACTTC
cdr3_aa: CASSLEVAEETQYF
v_call: TRBV7-2
j_call: TRBJ2-5
d_call: -
clone_size: many

cdr3_nt: TGTGCCAGCAGCTTAGCGGGACCCGGGGCTTATCAGCCCCAGCATTTT
cdr3_aa: CASSLAGPGAYQPQHF
v_call: TRBV7-8
j_call: TRBJ1-5
d_call: -
clone_size: medium-sized

cdr3_nt: TGTGCCAGCAGTTTCGAGTGGGGGTCAGGGTACGAGCAGTACTTC
cdr3_aa: CASSFEWGSGYEQYF
v_call: TRBV6-6
j_call: TRBJ2-7
d_call: -
clone_size: many

cdr3_nt: TGTGCCACCTCCCGGCAGCTCACCGGGGAGCTGTTTTTT
cdr3_aa: CATSRQLTGELFF
v_call: TRBV6-5
j_call: TRBJ2-2
d_call: -
clone_size: few

cdr3_nt: TGTGCCAGCAGCCCTACCTCCAACACTGAAGCTTTCTTT
cdr3_aa: CASSPTSNTEAFF
v_call: TRBV7-9
j_call: TRBJ1-1
d_call: -
clone_size: medium-sized

cdr3_nt: TGTGCCAGCAGTTTGGCCCGGACCTACGAGCAGTACTTC
cdr3_aa: CASSLARTYEQYF
v_call: TRBV28
j_call: TRBJ2-7
d_call: -
clone_size: many

cdr3_nt: TGTGCCAGCAGCGCCTACGGGACAAAAGAGACCCAGTACTTC
cdr3_aa: CASSAYGTKETQYF
v_call: TRBV13
j_call: TRBJ2-5
d_call: -
clone_size: few

cdr3_nt: TGTGCCAGCAGTCTGGGGGATACGCAGTATTTT
cdr3_aa: CASSLGDTQYF
v_call: TRBV12-3/TRBV12-4
j_call: TRBJ2-3
d_call: -
clone_size: many

cdr3_nt: TGTGCCAGCAGCTCGGCTGAGGGCAGGGGCGACTATGGCTACACCTTC
cdr3_aa: CASSSAEGRGDYGYTF
v_call: TRBV28
j_call: TRBJ1-2
d_call: -
clone_size: medium-sized

cdr3_nt: TGCGCCAGCAGCTTGGGCCCAGGGGCAGAGACCCAGTACTTC
cdr3_aa: CASSLGPGAETQYF
v_call: TRBV5-1
j_call: TRBJ2-5
d_call: -
clone_size: medium-sized

cdr3_nt: TGTGCCAGCAGTGACTCGGGAGGATATGGCTACACCTTC
cdr3_aa: CASSDSGGYGYTF
v_call: TRBV6-4
j_call: TRBJ1-2
d_call: -
clone_size: medium-sized

cdr3_nt: TGTGCCAGCAGTGAAATGGGGCACTCTGGAAACACCATATATTTT
cdr3_aa: CASSEMGHSGNTIYF
v_call: TRBV2
j_call: TRBJ1-3
d_call: -
clone_size: many

cdr3_nt: TGTGCCAGCAGCGCGGGACAGGTGACAAAAGCTTTCTTT
cdr3_aa: CASSAGQVTKAFF
v_call: TRBV6-5
j_call: TRBJ1-1
d_call: TRBD1
clone_size: many

cdr3_nt: TGCGCCAGCAGCCAAGAGTCCCTTACCTCCACAGATACGCAGTATTTT
cdr3_aa: CASSQESLTSTDTQYF
v_call: TRBV4-3
j_call: TRBJ2-3
d_call: -
clone_size: many

cdr3_nt: TGTGCCAGCAGCTCGGGCCAGGGTATTTTTGAGCAGTTCTTC
cdr3_aa: CASSSGQGIFEQFF
v_call: TRBV12-3/TRBV12-4
j_call: TRBJ2-1
d_call: -
clone_size: -

cdr3_nt: TGTGCCAGCAGTCTAGCGATCTGCCCAGATACGCAGTATTTT
cdr3_aa: CASSLAICPDTQYF
v_call: TRBV6-8
j_call: TRBJ2-3
d_call: -
clone_size: medium-sized

cdr3_nt: TGTGCCAGTAGCCTACGTTGGAGGGATACGCAGTATTTT
cdr3_aa: CASSLRWRDTQYF
v_call: TRBV19
j_call: TRBJ2-3
d_call: -
clone_size: -

cdr3_nt: TGTGCCAGCAGTTATGGAGTTCGAAATACGCAGTATTTT
cdr3_aa: CASSYGVRNTQYF
v_call: TRBV27
j_call: TRBJ2-3
d_call: -
clone_size: -

cdr3_nt: TGTGCCTGGAGTGTTGGGACTAGCGGGATCTACGAGCAGTACTTC
cdr3_aa: CAWSVGTSGIYEQYF
v_call: TRBV30
j_call: TRBJ2-7
d_call: TRBD2
clone_size: few

cdr3_nt: TGTGCCAGCAGCCCCCCGGCCACAGAGGGCGAGCAGTTCTTC
cdr3_aa: CASSPPATEGEQFF
v_call: TRBV28
j_call: TRBJ2-1
d_call: -
clone_size: medium-sized

cdr3_nt: TGTGCCACCAGCAGAGATCGGGCGGGGGAGAAAGCGTACAATGAGCAGTTCTTC
cdr3_aa: CATSRDRAGEKAYNEQFF
v_call: TRBV15
j_call: TRBJ2-1
d_call: TRBD2
clone_size: -

cdr3_nt: TGTGCCAGCACTGTTTCGGGACAGGGGACATCCATTCAGTACTTC
cdr3_aa: CASTVSGQGTSIQYF
v_call: TRBV6-6
j_call: TRBJ2-4
d_call: TRBD1
clone_size: many

cdr3_nt: TGCAGCGTTGGGCTGACAGGGGGATCCACAGATACGCAGTATTTT
cdr3_aa: CSVGLTGGSTDTQYF
v_call: TRBV29-1
j_call: TRBJ2-3
d_call: TRBD1
clone_size: -

cdr3_nt: TGCGCCAGCAGCCAAGTATTCGGAGGGTCGCGCAATCAGCCCCAGCATTTT
cdr3_aa: CASSQVFGGSRNQPQHF
v_call: TRBV4-3
j_call: TRBJ1-5
d_call: -
clone_size: many

cdr3_nt: TGTGCCAGCAGCTCGCAGAGCAATCAGCCCCAGCATTTT
cdr3_aa: CASSSQSNQPQHF
v_call: TRBV7-2
j_call: TRBJ1-5
d_call: -
clone_size: medium-sized

cdr3_nt: TGTGCCAGCAGCCCGGGACAGCCAGATACGCAGTATTTT
cdr3_aa: CASSPGQPDTQYF
v_call: TRBV7-2
j_call: TRBJ2-3
d_call: TRBD1
clone_size: many

cdr3_nt: TGTGCCAGCAGCTTATCTCGGACAGGGGCTGCCGAAGCTTTCTTT
cdr3_aa: CASSLSRTGAAEAFF
v_call: TRBV7-9
j_call: TRBJ1-1
d_call: TRBD1
clone_size: many

cdr3_nt: TGTGCCAGCAGCTTAGCTGGAGATTATAGCAATCAGCCCCAGCATTTT
cdr3_aa: CASSLAGDYSNQPQHF
v_call: TRBV7-9
j_call: TRBJ1-5
d_call: -
clone_size: -